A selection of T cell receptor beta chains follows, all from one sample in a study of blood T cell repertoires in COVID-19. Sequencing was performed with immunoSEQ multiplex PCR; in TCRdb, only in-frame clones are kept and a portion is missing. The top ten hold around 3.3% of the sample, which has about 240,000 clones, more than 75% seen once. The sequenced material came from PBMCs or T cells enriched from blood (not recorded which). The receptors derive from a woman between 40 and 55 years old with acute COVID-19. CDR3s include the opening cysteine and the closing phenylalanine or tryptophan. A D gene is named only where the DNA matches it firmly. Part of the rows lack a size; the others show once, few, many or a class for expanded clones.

CDR3aa: CASSFTTGAKITYEQYF
CDR3nt: TGTGCCAGCAGCTTCACGACAGGGGCGAAGATCACCTACGAGCAGTACTTC
abundance: -
d_gene: TRBD1
v_gene: TRBV5-4
j_gene: TRBJ2-7

CDR3aa: CASSQQERGMNTGELFF
CDR3nt: TGTGCCAGCAGCCAACAGGAAAGGGGGATGAACACCGGGGAGCTGTTTTTT
abundance: -
d_gene: -
v_gene: TRBV3-1/TRBV3-2
j_gene: TRBJ2-2

CDR3aa: CASSKADRAHEQYF
CDR3nt: TGTGCCAGTAGTAAGGCGGACAGGGCCCACGAGCAGTACTTC
abundance: -
d_gene: TRBD1
v_gene: TRBV19
j_gene: TRBJ2-7

CDR3aa: CASSPRAPSGRAGTDTQYF
CDR3nt: TGCGCCAGCAGCCCGAGGGCGCCTAGCGGGAGGGCTGGAACAGATACGCAGTATTTT
abundance: once
d_gene: TRBD2
v_gene: TRBV4-1
j_gene: TRBJ2-3

CDR3aa: CATSDVGEAADTQYF
CDR3nt: TGTGCCACCAGTGATGTCGGGGAGGCGGCGGATACGCAGTATTTT
abundance: -
d_gene: -
v_gene: TRBV24-1
j_gene: TRBJ2-3

CDR3aa: CATRDGLAEGDTQYF
CDR3nt: TGTGCCACCAGGGACGGACTAGCGGAGGGAGATACGCAGTATTTT
abundance: -
d_gene: TRBD2
v_gene: TRBV24-1
j_gene: TRBJ2-3

CDR3aa: CASNSQASSYNEQFF
CDR3nt: TGCGCCAGCAACTCACAGGCCAGCTCCTACAATGAGCAGTTCTTC
abundance: once
d_gene: -
v_gene: TRBV5-1
j_gene: TRBJ2-1

CDR3aa: CAISGETGSYGYTF
CDR3nt: TGTGCCATCAGTGGAGAGACAGGGTCCTATGGCTACACCTTC
abundance: few
d_gene: TRBD1
v_gene: TRBV10-3
j_gene: TRBJ1-2

CDR3aa: CASSLASGGTYGYTF
CDR3nt: TGCGCCAGCAGCTTGGCCTCTGGCGGAACATATGGCTACACCTTC
abundance: -
d_gene: -
v_gene: TRBV5-1
j_gene: TRBJ1-2

CDR3aa: CASSPSGTRFSPYF
CDR3nt: TGTGCCAGCAGCCCCTCCGGGACTAGATTTTCCCCGTACTTC
abundance: -
d_gene: TRBD2
v_gene: TRBV11-3
j_gene: TRBJ2-7

CDR3aa: CSVGAGSNYGYTF
CDR3nt: TGCAGCGTTGGGGCAGGATCCAACTATGGCTACACCTTC
abundance: once
d_gene: -
v_gene: TRBV29-1
j_gene: TRBJ1-2

CDR3aa: CASSPRPGQSTDTQYF
CDR3nt: TGTGCCAGTAGTCCGAGGCCGGGACAGAGCACAGATACGCAGTATTTT
abundance: -
d_gene: TRBD1
v_gene: TRBV19
j_gene: TRBJ2-3

CDR3aa: CSVVFQGGLVTDTQYF
CDR3nt: TGCAGCGTTGTGTTCCAGGGAGGTTTGGTCACAGATACGCAGTATTTT
abundance: -
d_gene: -
v_gene: TRBV29-1
j_gene: TRBJ2-3

CDR3aa: CATSRDETYGYTF
CDR3nt: TGTGCCACCAGCAGAGACGAAACTTATGGCTACACCTTC
abundance: few
d_gene: -
v_gene: TRBV15
j_gene: TRBJ1-2

CDR3aa: CASSEGLQYEQYF
CDR3nt: TGTGCCAGCAGTGAAGGCCTTCAGTACGAGCAGTACTTC
abundance: -
d_gene: -
v_gene: TRBV2
j_gene: TRBJ2-7

CDR3aa: CASRNRAGANVLTF
CDR3nt: TGTGCCAGTAGAAACAGGGCTGGGGCCAACGTCCTGACTTTC
abundance: -
d_gene: -
v_gene: TRBV19
j_gene: TRBJ2-6

CDR3aa: CASSRGTGGNYGYTF
CDR3nt: TGTGCCAGCAGCCGAGGGACAGGGGGGAACTATGGCTACACCTTC
abundance: -
d_gene: TRBD1
v_gene: TRBV3-1/TRBV3-2
j_gene: TRBJ1-2

CDR3aa: CASSQRLGSSYEQYF
CDR3nt: TGTGCCAGCAGCCAGCGGCTAGGAAGCTCCTACGAGCAGTACTTC
abundance: few
d_gene: -
v_gene: TRBV3-1/TRBV3-2
j_gene: TRBJ2-7

CDR3aa: CASRRVISSYNEQFF
CDR3nt: TGTGCCAGCAGACGCGTAATAAGCTCCTACAATGAGCAGTTCTTC
abundance: few
d_gene: -
v_gene: TRBV2
j_gene: TRBJ2-1

CDR3aa: CAWSDPQGARTEAFF
CDR3nt: TGTGCCTGGAGTGACCCACAGGGGGCGAGGACTGAAGCTTTCTTT
abundance: -
d_gene: TRBD1
v_gene: TRBV30
j_gene: TRBJ1-1

CDR3aa: CASRGKTGNTDTQYF
CDR3nt: TGTGCCAGCAGGGGCAAGACAGGGAACACAGATACGCAGTATTTT
abundance: -
d_gene: TRBD1
v_gene: TRBV6-5
j_gene: TRBJ2-3

CDR3aa: CASSLVPLMGQGTPNSTDTQYF
CDR3nt: TGTGCCAGCAGTTTAGTACCCCTTATGGGACAGGGGACCCCGAATAGCACAGATACGCAGTATTTT
abundance: -
d_gene: TRBD1
v_gene: TRBV27
j_gene: TRBJ2-3

CDR3aa: CATSRDRDTPYEQYF
CDR3nt: TGTGCCACCAGCAGAGATCGGGACACACCCTACGAGCAGTACTTC
abundance: -
d_gene: -
v_gene: TRBV15
j_gene: TRBJ2-7

CDR3aa: CASSIFWGPYEQYF
CDR3nt: TGTGCCAGTAGTATATTTTGGGGCCCCTACGAGCAGTACTTC
abundance: -
d_gene: -
v_gene: TRBV19
j_gene: TRBJ2-7

CDR3aa: CATSRVGGEETQYF
CDR3nt: TGTGCCACCAGCAGAGTAGGGGGCGAGGAGACCCAGTACTTC
abundance: -
d_gene: TRBD1
v_gene: TRBV15
j_gene: TRBJ2-5

CDR3aa: CSVELAGAAKNIQYF
CDR3nt: TGCAGCGTTGAACTTGCGGGGGCGGCCAAAAACATTCAGTACTTC
abundance: -
d_gene: -
v_gene: TRBV29-1
j_gene: TRBJ2-4

CDR3aa: CASSQSAASHEQYF
CDR3nt: TGCGCCAGCAGTCAATCGGCGGCTAGCCACGAGCAGTACTTC
abundance: -
d_gene: -
v_gene: TRBV23-1
j_gene: TRBJ2-7

CDR3aa: CASNIGGDNQPQHF
CDR3nt: TGTGCCAGTAACATAGGGGGGGACAATCAGCCCCAGCATTTT
abundance: -
d_gene: -
v_gene: TRBV19
j_gene: TRBJ1-5

CDR3aa: CASSISRGQETQYF
CDR3nt: TGTGCCAGTAGTATATCCAGGGGCCAAGAGACCCAGTACTTC
abundance: -
d_gene: -
v_gene: TRBV19
j_gene: TRBJ2-5

CDR3aa: CASSLQPQGSGPLGREQYF
CDR3nt: TGTGCCAGCAGCTTACAGCCACAGGGGAGCGGACCCTTAGGGAGGGAGCAGTACTTC
abundance: -
d_gene: -
v_gene: TRBV11-2
j_gene: TRBJ2-7

CDR3aa: CASSLGPGFNDSYYEQYF
CDR3nt: TGTGCCAGCAGCTTAGGCCCAGGGTTTAATGACAGCTACTACGAGCAGTACTTC
abundance: -
d_gene: -
v_gene: TRBV13
j_gene: TRBJ2-7

CDR3aa: CASSLFGAGEPFADF
CDR3nt: TGTGCCAGCAGCCTTTTCGGGGCGGGAGAGCCTTTCGCGGATTTT
abundance: -
d_gene: TRBD2
v_gene: TRBV3-1/TRBV3-2
j_gene: TRBJ2-3

CDR3aa: CASSWTSGKEYEQYF
CDR3nt: TGCGCCAGCAGCTGGACTAGCGGGAAAGAGTACGAGCAGTACTTC
abundance: -
d_gene: TRBD2
v_gene: TRBV5-1
j_gene: TRBJ2-7

CDR3aa: CASSSSGWGNEKLFF
CDR3nt: TGTGCCAGCAGTTCCTCGGGGTGGGGCAATGAAAAACTGTTTTTT
abundance: -
d_gene: -
v_gene: TRBV6-5
j_gene: TRBJ1-4

CDR3aa: CSVDVGGRGTEAFF
CDR3nt: TGCAGCGTTGATGTAGGCGGGAGAGGGACTGAAGCTTTCTTT
abundance: -
d_gene: -
v_gene: TRBV29-1
j_gene: TRBJ1-1

CDR3aa: CASSFAGSYEQYF
CDR3nt: TGTGCCAGCAGTTTTGCAGGATCCTACGAGCAGTACTTC
abundance: -
d_gene: -
v_gene: TRBV27
j_gene: TRBJ2-7

CDR3aa: CASSQTSGRHNEQFF
CDR3nt: TGTGCCAGCAGCCAGACTAGCGGGAGGCACAATGAGCAGTTCTTC
abundance: -
d_gene: TRBD2
v_gene: TRBV11-3
j_gene: TRBJ2-1

CDR3aa: CASTSGTGVGYTF
CDR3nt: TGTGCCAGCACTTCCGGGACAGGGGTCGGCTACACCTTC
abundance: -
d_gene: TRBD1
v_gene: TRBV2
j_gene: TRBJ1-2

CDR3aa: CASIQAGNEQYF
CDR3nt: TGTGCCAGCATCCAAGCGGGAAACGAGCAGTACTTC
abundance: once
d_gene: TRBD2
v_gene: TRBV28
j_gene: TRBJ2-7

CDR3aa: CASSLLKGTGMREQYF
CDR3nt: TGTGCCAGCAGCCTCCTAAAGGGGACAGGGATGCGCGAGCAGTACTTC
abundance: -
d_gene: TRBD1
v_gene: TRBV7-4
j_gene: TRBJ2-7

CDR3aa: CSVEGGTSGRGAYEQYF
CDR3nt: TGCAGCGTTGAAGGGGGGACTAGCGGGAGAGGGGCCTACGAGCAGTACTTC
abundance: once
d_gene: TRBD2
v_gene: TRBV29-1
j_gene: TRBJ2-7

CDR3aa: CASSEDRDNEQYF
CDR3nt: TGTGCCAGCAGCGAGGACAGGGACAACGAGCAGTACTTC
abundance: -
d_gene: TRBD1
v_gene: TRBV11-3
j_gene: TRBJ2-7

CDR3aa: CASSFTSLNEQFF
CDR3nt: TGTGCCAGCAGCTTTACTAGCTTAAATGAGCAGTTCTTC
abundance: -
d_gene: -
v_gene: TRBV7-9
j_gene: TRBJ2-1

CDR3aa: CASSVGLAGGLETDTQYF
CDR3nt: TGTGCCAGCAGCGTAGGACTAGCGGGAGGCCTGGAAACAGATACGCAGTATTTT
abundance: -
d_gene: TRBD2
v_gene: TRBV9
j_gene: TRBJ2-3

CDR3aa: CASSHPNHLTRGNQETQYF
CDR3nt: TGTGCCAGCAGCCATCCTAACCATTTGACACGGGGGAACCAAGAGACCCAGTACTTC
abundance: -
d_gene: -
v_gene: TRBV3-1/TRBV3-2
j_gene: TRBJ2-5

CDR3aa: CASSRRTSGDNEQFF
CDR3nt: TGTGCCAGCAGCCGCCGGACTAGCGGAGACAATGAGCAGTTCTTC
abundance: -
d_gene: TRBD2
v_gene: TRBV11-2
j_gene: TRBJ2-1

CDR3aa: CASSPQGANSPLHF
CDR3nt: TGTGCCAGCAGCCCACAGGGAGCGAATTCACCCCTCCACTTT
abundance: -
d_gene: -
v_gene: TRBV3-1/TRBV3-2
j_gene: TRBJ1-6

CDR3aa: CASRPTGNPNSPLHF
CDR3nt: TGTGCCAGCAGGCCGACAGGCAACCCTAATTCACCCCTCCACTTT
abundance: -
d_gene: -
v_gene: TRBV27
j_gene: TRBJ1-6

CDR3aa: CASSPWDRASYEQYF
CDR3nt: TGTGCCAGCAGCCCCTGGGACAGGGCCAGCTACGAGCAGTACTTC
abundance: -
d_gene: TRBD1
v_gene: TRBV9
j_gene: TRBJ2-7

CDR3aa: CASRTSEHYEQYF
CDR3nt: TGTGCCAGTCGGACTAGCGAGCACTACGAGCAGTACTTC
abundance: once
d_gene: TRBD2
v_gene: TRBV2
j_gene: TRBJ2-7